Listed below are T cell receptor beta chains from one sample, sequenced in a study of patients and donors after allogeneic stem cell transplantation. TCRdb reanalysed the RT-PCR reads using MiXCR and keeps one entry per CDR3 protein. The sample consists of 920,000 or so distinct CDR3 sequences, more than 15% of them appearing once. Material: blood, either unsorted or a sorted T cell fraction (not recorded which). The source of these receptors is a human donor who was either an allogeneic HSCT recipient or a stem cell or donor lymphocyte infusion donor (not recorded which). It is not recorded whose cells these are; they may come from a transplant donor. Each CDR3 is given with its conserved first and last residue. The order of the fields is clone size, V gene, J gene, D gene, CDR3 protein, CDR3 DNA. The D gene is left open where the match is weak. Some rows have no size entry. The others give once, few or many, or a class for an expanded clone.

clone_size: -; v_call: TRBV10-3; j_call: TRBJ1-1; d_call: -; cdr3_aa: CAIKRPEGTEAFF; cdr3_nt: TGTGCCATCAAGAGGCCGGAGGGGACTGAAGCTTTCTTT
clone_size: few; v_call: TRBV30; j_call: TRBJ1-3; d_call: TRBD1; cdr3_aa: CAWSTGAGNTIYF; cdr3_nt: TGTGCCTGGAGTACAGGGGCGGGAAACACCATATATTTT
clone_size: few; v_call: TRBV6-5; j_call: TRBJ2-5; d_call: TRBD2; cdr3_aa: CASSYFPASGYQETQYF; cdr3_nt: TGTGCCAGCAGTTACTTTCCGGCTAGCGGGTACCAAGAGACCCAGTACTTC
clone_size: -; v_call: TRBV12-3/TRBV12-4; j_call: TRBJ2-7; d_call: -; cdr3_aa: CASSLEGFHEQYF; cdr3_nt: TGTGCCAGCAGTTTAGAAGGGTTCCACGAGCAGTACTTC
clone_size: few; v_call: TRBV4-2; j_call: TRBJ2-2; d_call: TRBD2; cdr3_aa: CASSQAGTTHGELFF; cdr3_nt: TGTGCCAGCAGCCAAGCCGGGACTACACACGGGGAGCTGTTTTTT
clone_size: few; v_call: TRBV6-2/TRBV6-3; j_call: TRBJ2-2; d_call: -; cdr3_aa: CASSSAFGDTGELFF; cdr3_nt: TGTGCCAGCAGTTCCGCGTTTGGGGACACCGGGGAGCTGTTTTTT
clone_size: -; v_call: TRBV7-2; j_call: TRBJ2-1; d_call: -; cdr3_aa: CASSFAVSYNEQFF; cdr3_nt: TGTGCCAGCAGCTTTGCAGTCTCCTACAATGAGCAGTTCTTC
clone_size: -; v_call: TRBV2; j_call: TRBJ2-7; d_call: -; cdr3_aa: CASRKGIRDTSYEQYF; cdr3_nt: TGTGCCAGCAGGAAAGGAATACGGGACACTTCCTACGAGCAGTACTTC
clone_size: few; v_call: TRBV24-1; j_call: TRBJ2-7; d_call: -; cdr3_aa: CATSGDGVGYEQYF; cdr3_nt: TGTGCCACCAGTGGAGACGGTGTGGGATACGAGCAGTACTTC
clone_size: -; v_call: TRBV4-3; j_call: TRBJ1-1; d_call: -; cdr3_aa: CASSQEGLPTEAFF; cdr3_nt: TGCGCCAGCAGCCAAGAGGGACTTCCCACTGAAGCTTTCTTT
clone_size: few; v_call: TRBV7-3; j_call: TRBJ2-1; d_call: -; cdr3_aa: CASSSGSLNEQFF; cdr3_nt: TGTGCCAGCAGCTCCGGGAGCCTCAATGAGCAGTTCTTC
clone_size: few; v_call: TRBV12-3/TRBV12-4; j_call: TRBJ2-1; d_call: TRBD2; cdr3_aa: CASSLVSGSNEQFF; cdr3_nt: TGTGCCAGCAGTTTGGTTAGCGGGAGCAATGAGCAGTTCTTC
clone_size: few; v_call: TRBV3-1; j_call: TRBJ1-4; d_call: -; cdr3_aa: CASSYRDLNEKLFF; cdr3_nt: TGTGCCAGCAGCTACCGGGACCTGAATGAAAAACTGTTTTTT
clone_size: -; v_call: TRBV9; j_call: TRBJ2-1; d_call: TRBD2; cdr3_aa: CASSPGTSRGNEQFF; cdr3_nt: TGTGCCAGCAGCCCCGGGACTAGCAGGGGAAATGAGCAGTTCTTC
clone_size: -; v_call: TRBV7-2; j_call: TRBJ2-7; d_call: -; cdr3_aa: CASSLALRTYEQYF; cdr3_nt: TGTGCCAGCAGCTTAGCTTTACGAACCTACGAGCAGTACTTC